These 16 T cell receptor beta chains originate from one sample sequenced in a study of blood T cell repertoires in COVID-19. Sequenced by immunoSEQ multiplex PCR; TCRdb stores in-frame clones only, minus some. In the table there are about 250,000 clones, roughly 83% of which are singletons. The sample was peripheral blood. Source of these receptors: a man of 80 years or more with acute or convalescent COVID-19.

This chain uses TRBV6-5 with TRBJ2-7, with D possibly TRBD1 on 5 matching bases. The CDR3 has 14 amino acids. Germline values: CDR1 MNHEY, CDR2 SVGAGI. Trimming stripped 2 bases from V and 2 bases from J, with 10 bases between. The CDR3 region has the DNA TGTGCCAGCAGTTACCACAGGCTGCCCTACGAGCAGTACTTC. Translation: CASSYHRLPYEQYF.

In the case of this clone: It may be a read error: a sequence one base away is much more abundant. The chain combines TRBV5-1 with TRBJ2-7; no reliable D call. V lost 0 bases and J 3 bases, leaving 4 bases between the germline ends. The CDR3 is made up of 12 amino acids. Germline CDR1 is SGHRS and CDR2 is YFSETQ. DNA of the CDR3: TGCGCCAGCAGCTTGGACATCTACGAGCAGTACTTC. The encoded protein is CASSLDIYEQYF.

The chain combines TRBV14 with TRBJ2-7; 11 bases are shared with TRBD1. The length of the CDR3 is 15 residues. V gave up 4 bases and J gave up 3 bases; unmatched junction bases: 5. Germline V gene lookup returns CDR1 SGHDN and CDR2 FVKESK. The CDR3 region has the DNA TGTGCCAGCAGCCGAATGGGGACAGGGGGCTACGAGCAGTACTTC. Residues: CASSRMGTGGYEQYF.

This clone was recorded a few times. The gene calls are TRBV10-3 and TRBJ2-7; 8 bases map to TRBD1. The CDR3 runs 13 residues. V lost 6 bases to trimming and J lost 4 bases; unmatched junction nucleotides: 5. Germline assignment: CDR1 ENHRY and CDR2 SYGVKD. The CDR3 bases are TGTGCCATCAGCGGGACAGGTCTTTACGAGCAGTACTTC. Translating it yields CAISGTGLYEQYF.

This rearrangement joins TRBV15 to TRBJ1-2; 12 bases are a match to TRBD1. J was trimmed by 8 bases and V by 0 bases; bases with no gene match: 7. Germline V gene lookup returns CDR1 LNHNV and CDR2 YYDKDF (reference sequence). This CDR3 is built from 16 residues. The CDR3 sequence is CATSRDKGQGAGGYTF. The DNA for the CDR3 is TGTGCCACCAGCAGAGATAAGGGACAGGGGGCAGGAGGCTACACCTTC.

CDR3 coding DNA: TGTGCCAGCAGCGTAGGTGGGACTACGAACACCGGGGAGCTGTTTTTT. This gives the protein CASSVGGTTNTGELFF. The chain is built from TRBV9 and TRBJ2-2; TRBD2 matches at 7 bases. CDR1 and CDR2 (germline): SGDLS, YYNGEE. V lost 0 bases and J lost 0; bases outside the gene matches: 2. This CDR3 has 16 amino acids.

The rearrangement uses TRBV5-1 and TRBJ1-2; D possibly corresponds to TRBD1 (5 bases). Germline-derived CDR1 and CDR2 are SGHRS and YFSETQ. V was cut by 0 bases and J by 4 bases, with 10 bases left in between. There are 14 residues in the CDR3. The CDR3 DNA follows: TGCGCCAGCAGCTTGGGACAGACAATCTATGGCTACACCTTC. Amino acid sequence: CASSLGQTIYGYTF.

This rearrangement joins TRBV18 to TRBJ1-4, with a possible D match to TRBD1 (6 bases). The V gene lost 6 bases and the J gene lost 5 bases, with 16 bases spanning the gap. Germline lookup yields CDR1 KGHSH and CDR2 LQKENI. The length of the CDR3 is 15 residues. The CDR3 DNA is TGTGCCAGCTCCCGTCGGACAGCCGGAAATGAAAAACTGTTTTTT. Translation gives CASSRRTAGNEKLFF. Supplemented by reference TRBV18 and TRBJ1-4, the full variable domain reads NAGVMQNPRHLVRRRGQEARLRCSPMKGHSHVYWYRQLPEEGLKFMVYLQKENIIDESGMPKERFSAEFPKEGPSILRIQQVVRGDSAAYFCASSRRTAGNEKLFFGSGTQLSVL.

V and J are TRBV6-5 and TRBJ2-5; maybe TRBD1 (5 bases). Trimming shortened V by 5 bases and J by 0 bases, and 10 bases separated the two germline ends. Germline V gene lookup returns CDR1 MNHEY and CDR2 SVGAGI. The CDR3 consists of 14 residues. CDR3 sequence (DNA): TGTGCCAGCAGTAGACAGCCTAACCAAGAGACCCAGTACTTC. It specifies CASSRQPNQETQYF.

This sequence joins TRBV19 and TRBJ1-2, with TRBD1 matching over 11 bases. This CDR3 region has 16 residues. CDR1 is LNHDA and CDR2 is SQIVND in the germline V gene (reference sequence). V was clipped by 5 bases and J by 1 base; unmatched bases: 6. DNA for the CDR3: TGTGCCAGTAGTGGGACAGGGGGAGGACGTAACTATGGCTACACCTTC. The encoded protein is CASSGTGGGRNYGYTF.

CDR3 region: CASSLVGTANTEAFF. DNA of the CDR3: TGTGCCAGCAGCTTAGTAGGGACAGCCAACACTGAAGCTTTCTTT. The genes are TRBV7-2 and TRBJ1-1; 7 bases match TRBD1. Germline CDR1 is SGHTA and CDR2 is FQGNSA. The CDR3 consists of 15 residues. The junction had 4 bases not matched to a gene; V was cut back by 1 base and J by 2 bases. The complete variable domain, with remaining parts taken from reference TRBV7-2 and TRBJ1-1, reads GAGVSQSPSNKVTEKGKDVELRCDPISGHTALYWYRQSLGQGLEFLIYFQGNSAPDKSGLPSDRFSAERTGGSVSTLTIQRTQQEDSAVYLCASSLVGTANTEAFFGQGTRLTVV.

This chain connects TRBV6-1 to TRBJ1-1; D is unclear. Germline CDR1 and CDR2: MNHNS and SASEGT. V lost 0 bases and J lost 0, with 5 bases in between. The CDR3 extends over 14 amino acids. In DNA, the CDR3 is TGTGCCAGCAGTGAAGCGGCAGTGAACACTGAAGCTTTCTTT. It yields the protein CASSEAAVNTEAFF.

This chain links TRBV18 with TRBJ1-2; D is ambiguous. The germline V and J ends were trimmed by 6 bases and 0 bases, with 14 bases remaining between them. Germline CDR1 is KGHSH and CDR2 is LQKENI. This CDR3 region has 15 residues. The CDR3 sequence: CASSPLEEANYGYTF. The CDR3, as DNA: TGTGCCAGCTCCCCCCTCGAGGAGGCTAACTATGGCTACACCTTC.

The CDR3 DNA is TGTGCCAGCAGGGGGGGACTAAAATACGAGCAGTACTTC. Translated, it gives CASRGGLKYEQYF. The chain joins TRBV6-5 to TRBJ2-7; 7 positions match TRBD2. With V trimmed by 6 bases and J by 4 bases, 6 bases remained unmatched. The CDR3 loop spans 13 amino acids. Germline V lookup: CDR1 MNHEY, CDR2 SVGAGI.

The count of this clone is one. The gene calls are TRBV6-5 and TRBJ2-1; 11 nucleotides agree with TRBD1. CDR3 length equals 16 residues. The ends lost 2 bases at V and 4 bases at J; junction bases unmatched: 4. The germline V gene encodes CDR1 MNHEY and CDR2 SVGAGI. The CDR3 here is CASSYQGQGVYNEQFF. CDR3 sequence (DNA): TGTGCCAGCAGTTACCAGGGACAGGGGGTGTACAATGAGCAGTTCTTC.

This clone came up a few times. The chain uses TRBV18 and TRBJ1-4; 7 bases map to TRBD1. The CDR3 runs to 15 residues. J gave up 8 bases and V 6 bases, and 12 bases lay outside the gene matches. Germline CDR1 is KGHSH and CDR2 is LQKENI. This CDR3 is CASSFEDRRREKLFF. The DNA of the CDR3 is TGTGCCAGCTCGTTCGAGGACAGGAGGCGAGAAAAACTGTTTTTT.